This record concerns one T cell receptor beta chain sequence. TCRdb independently ran MiXCR on the 5' RACE reads; one entry per CDR3 protein. The table has about 220,000 distinct CDR3 sequences, roughly 6.8% seen once; the top ten hold 0.8% to 1.2%. The CDR3 has 17 amino acids. The V gene end was trimmed by 3 bases and the J gene end by 7 bases; junction bases not matched to a gene: 12. Germline loops: CDR1 LNHNV, CDR2 YYDKDF (reference sequence). This entry comes from a study of T cells after yellow fever vaccination. This clonotype originated in a man aged 25 to 40 who received the YFV17D yellow fever vaccine. Sequenced here: CD4+ T cells sorted from PBMCs, sampled on the day of the yellow fever booster vaccination. The chain carries TRBV15 and TRBJ2-2, with 9 bases that match TRBD2. CDR3 sequence (DNA): TGTGCCACCAGCAGCCCGAGCGTGCGGGAGGGCCGCGGGGAGCTGTTTTTT. Its translation: CATSSPSVREGRGELFF.